These 30 T cell receptor beta chains were sequenced from one sample in a study of memory CD4+ T cells and cytomegalovirus serostatus. The sort gate was single viable CD3+CD4+CD8-CD45RO+ cells for memory CD4+ T cells. Clones were sequenced by immunoSEQ multiplex PCR, and TCRdb holds only the in-frame ones, with some missing. The data show around 63,000 clones, less than 85% seen once. Sequencing was carried out using memory CD4+ T cells from blood. Receptors originate from an adult in good health and CMV-seronegative. Some clones in this sample may be carry-over from other donors' samples.

This chain joins TRBV5-6 and TRBJ2-3, with 10 bases lining up with TRBD2. V shed 4 bases and J 5 bases; nucleotides not matched to a gene: 7. Germline V gene sequence: CDR1 SGHDT, CDR2 YYEEEE. The CDR3 consists of 15 residues. The CDR3 sequence is CASSRTGLALDTQYF. For the CDR3, the DNA is TGTGCCAGCAGCCGGACGGGACTAGCGTTAGATACGCAGTATTTT. The whole variable domain, remainder taken from reference TRBV5-6 and TRBJ2-3, is DAGVTQSPTHLIKTRGQQVTLRCSPKSGHDTVSWYQQALGQGPQFIFQYYEEEERQRGNFPDRFSGHQFPNYSSELNVNALLLGDSALYLCASSRTGLALDTQYFGPGTRLTVL.

The chain has TRBV29-1 and TRBJ2-6; D may be TRBD1 (5 bases). CDR3 length: 15 residues. The V and J ends lost 4 bases and 0 bases respectively, with 10 bases between them. Germline assignment: CDR1 SQVTM and CDR2 ANQGSEA. CDR3 sequence reads: CSVGGLLSGANVLTF. Written as DNA, the CDR3 is TGCAGCGTTGGGGGCCTCCTCTCTGGGGCCAACGTCCTGACTTTC.

This clone was counted between two and nine times. The chain is built from TRBV19 and TRBJ1-6, with D tentatively TRBD1 (5 bases). The ends were cut back, 7 bases at V and 8 bases at J, with 12 bases in the middle. The CDR3 loop spans 13 amino acids. Germline V gene data show CDR1 as LNHDA and CDR2 as SQIVND (reference sequence). CDR3 in amino acids: CASTADTYSPLHF. CDR3 bases: TGTGCCAGTACCGCGGACACCTATTCACCCCTCCACTTT.

This chain uses TRBV2 with TRBJ1-6, with 8 bases identical to TRBD1. Losses at the gene ends were 8 bases for V and 5 bases for J; bases not matched to a gene: 8. This CDR3 comprises 15 residues. The germline CDR1 and CDR2 sequences are SNHLY and FYNNEI. The CDR3 here is CASSLQGANNSPLHF. CDR3 nucleotide sequence: TGTGCCAGCTCCCTCCAGGGGGCGAATAATTCACCCCTCCACTTT.

This chain joins TRBV4-1 and TRBJ2-7; 13 nucleotides match TRBD2. This CDR3 spans 17 amino acids. Germline lookup yields CDR1 MGHRA and CDR2 YSYEKL. The V gene end was trimmed by 3 bases and the J gene end by 0 bases; junction bases not matched to a gene: 5. The CDR3 region has the DNA TGCGCCAGCAGCCAGACTAGCGGGGGGACACTCTCCTACGAGCAGTACTTC. It codes for CASSQTSGGTLSYEQYF.

The CDR3 DNA sequence: TGTGCCAGCAGTTTATCAGAGGGGTTTGGTTACGAGCAGTACTTC. Amino acids: CASSLSEGFGYEQYF. V gene TRBV27 combines with J gene TRBJ2-7; D assignment may be TRBD1 or TRBD2 (5 bases each). CDR1 is MNHEY and CDR2 is SMNVEV in the germline V gene (reference sequence). The CDR3 runs to 15 residues. V lost 0 bases to trimming and J lost 4 bases, with 13 bases between them.

CDR3 bases: TGTGCCAGCAGTGAAGCGGGGAAGCCCCCCACAGATACGCAGTATTTT. Residues: CASSEAGKPPTDTQYF. The chain employs TRBV6-1 and TRBJ2-3; D is undetermined. Germline V lookup: CDR1 MNHNS, CDR2 SASEGT. CDR3 size: 16 residues. V was trimmed by 0 bases and J by 2 bases, leaving 12 bases between them.

The chain recombines TRBV15 with TRBJ2-3, with TRBD2 matching 9 bases. Per the germline V gene, CDR1 is LNHNV and CDR2 is YYDKDF (reference sequence). The CDR3 spans 14 residues. V trimming: 5 bases; J trimming: 14 bases; junction bases outside the gene matches: 14. As DNA, the CDR3 is TGTGCCACCAGCGGGAGCGGGAGGACCCGAACAAGGTATTTT. Translating it yields CATSGSGRTRTRYF. The variable domain in full, completed from reference TRBV15 and TRBJ2-3, reads DAMVIQNPRYQVTQFGKPVTLSCSQTLNHNVMYWYQQKSSQAPKLLFHYYDKDFNNEADTPDNFQSRRPNTSFCFLDIRSPGLGDTAMYLCATSGSGRTRTRYFGPGTRLTVL.

In this sample, this clone turned up a few times. The chain has TRBV2 and TRBJ1-2; a possible D gene is TRBD1 (5 bases). V dropped 7 bases and J dropped 1 base, with 10 bases sitting between them. Germline CDR1 SNHLY, CDR2 FYNNEI. The CDR3 runs 13 residues. The CDR3 DNA reads TGTGCCAGCAATAAAGGGGATAACTATGGCTACACCTTC. Amino acids: CASNKGDNYGYTF.

The genes are TRBV2 and TRBJ2-7, with TRBD2 matching 15 bases. The trim removed 5 bases at V and 6 bases at J, leaving 5 bases unmatched. Germline V gene sequence: CDR1 SNHLY, CDR2 FYNNEI. The CDR3 has 15 amino acids. CDR3 sequence reads: CASSPGLAGGPEQYF. The DNA of the CDR3 is TGTGCCAGCAGTCCCGGACTAGCGGGAGGGCCCGAGCAGTACTTC.

The chain employs TRBV7-2 and TRBJ2-7; possibly TRBD1 or TRBD2 for D (5 bases each). V shed 3 bases and J shed 1 base, with 10 bases lying between them. CDR1 and CDR2 from the germline V gene are SGHTA and FQGNSA. CDR3 length equals 14 residues. The CDR3 is CASSFGTESYEQYF. The CDR3 DNA reads as TGTGCCAGCAGCTTCGGGACGGAGTCCTACGAGCAGTACTTC.

Here the CDR3 reads CAISESFGWGRGENTEAFF. The CDR3, as DNA: TGTGCCATCAGTGAGTCATTTGGGTGGGGGCGCGGGGAGAACACTGAAGCTTTCTTT. The V call is TRBV10-3, the J call TRBJ1-1; a possible D gene is TRBD1 (6 bases). CDR3 length equals 19 residues. Germline V gives CDR1 ENHRY, CDR2 SYGVKD. V was shortened by 0 bases and J by 1 base, with 21 bases between the two germline ends.

This clone came up once. The chain joins TRBV19 to TRBJ1-5; D is perhaps TRBD1 (6 bases). The CDR3 is made up of 17 amino acids. CDR1 LNHDA and CDR2 SQIVND come from the germline V gene (reference sequence). V dropped 1 base and J dropped 6 bases, with 19 bases sitting between them. CDR3 bases: TGTGCCAGTAGTATAGGGCCGGGAGGGGGGGCAACTCAGCCCCAGCATTTT. It yields the protein CASSIGPGGGATQPQHF.

The chain employs TRBV27 and TRBJ2-5; TRBD2 agrees at 14 bases. The CDR3 sequence is 16 residues long. In germline, CDR1 is MNHEY, CDR2 SMNVEV (reference sequence). V lost 6 bases, J lost 1 base, and 4 bases stayed unmatched. CDR3 sequence (DNA): TGTGCCAGCAGCCGACTAGCGGGAGGGTTCCAAGAGACCCAGTACTTC. It is translated as CASSRLAGGFQETQYF.

Turning to this clone: In the same sample, other DNA sequences code for this CDR3. V usage is TRBV7-2 and J usage is TRBJ2-5, with D uncertain. Germline CDR1 is SGHTA and CDR2 is FQGNSA. V was shortened by 3 bases and J by 4 bases, with 6 bases between the two germline ends. This CDR3 spans 12 amino acids. CDR3 nucleotide sequence: TGTGCCAGCAGCTTTCCGGGAGAGACCCAGTACTTC. This sequence encodes CASSFPGETQYF. The complete variable domain, with remaining parts taken from reference TRBV7-2 and TRBJ2-5, reads GAGVSQSPSNKVTEKGKDVELRCDPISGHTALYWYRQSLGQGLEFLIYFQGNSAPDKSGLPSDRFSAERTGGSVSTLTIQRTQQEDSAVYLCASSFPGETQYFGPGTRLLVL.

J is TRBJ2-3 and V is TRBV7-2; no firm D call. Germline CDR1 SGHTA, CDR2 FQGNSA. The CDR3 runs 15 residues. Trimming removed 1 base from V and 2 bases from J, with 10 bases in between. Here the CDR3 DNA reads TGTGCCAGCAGCTTAGGTTCGGTCTCCACAGATACGCAGTATTTT. Translating it yields CASSLGSVSTDTQYF.

This chain connects TRBV11-3 to TRBJ2-3; D uncertain. The CDR3 consists of 13 residues. In germline, CDR1 is SGHNT, CDR2 YENEEA. Trimming pared 2 bases from V and 1 base from J, leaving 4 bases between. The CDR3, as DNA: TGTGCCAGCAGCTTATACCGCACAGATACGCAGTATTTT. Translation: CASSLYRTDTQYF.

This clone was detected only once. The chain is built from TRBV19 and TRBJ1-2; 8 bases align to TRBD1. The CDR3 loop spans 15 amino acids. CDR1 is LNHDA, CDR2 SQIVND, per germline (reference sequence). V lost 4 bases to trimming and J lost 5 bases; unmatched junction nucleotides: 9. In DNA, the CDR3 is TGTGCCAGTAGTAATATCCACGGGACAGGTTATGGCTACACCTTC. It translates to CASSNIHGTGYGYTF.

The J gene is TRBJ1-1, the V gene TRBV7-3, with no clear D. V was clipped by 1 base and J by 5 bases, with 8 bases between them. The germline CDR1 and CDR2 sequences are SGHTA and FQGTGA. This CDR3 is 13 amino acids long. The CDR3: CASSLIGQTEAFF. DNA of the CDR3: TGTGCCAGCAGCTTAATAGGGCAGACTGAAGCTTTCTTT.

The chain links TRBV4-3 to TRBJ1-2; D may be TRBD1 (5 bases). The V and J ends lost 0 bases and 6 bases respectively, with 8 bases between them. This CDR3 contains 13 residues. Germline CDR1 LGHNA, CDR2 YSLEER. The CDR3 DNA follows: TGCGCCAGCAGCCAAGATTTACAGGATGGCTACACCTTC. Protein sequence: CASSQDLQDGYTF.

This clone is labeled medium-sized. This chain links TRBV29-1 with TRBJ2-1; a possible D gene is TRBD1 (5 bases). Trimming took 4 bases from V and 7 from J, leaving 14 bases between them. Germline lookup yields CDR1 SQVTM and CDR2 ANQGSEA. The CDR3 loop spans 13 amino acids. The CDR3 region is CSVGGPATNEQFF. The CDR3 DNA sequence: TGCAGCGTTGGGGGCCCAGCCACTAATGAGCAGTTCTTC.

The genes are TRBV7-2 and TRBJ2-1; 7 nucleotides match TRBD1. J was trimmed by 8 bases and V by 1 base; bases with no gene match: 2. Germline V lookup: CDR1 SGHTA, CDR2 FQGNSA. This CDR3 contains 13 residues. The CDR3 DNA follows: TGTGCCAGCAGCTTAGACAGGGGCGATGAGCAGTTCTTC. As protein: CASSLDRGDEQFF.

V and J are TRBV30 and TRBJ1-1; D remains unclear. The germline CDR1 and CDR2 sequences are GTSNPN and SVGIG (reference sequence). Trimming cost V 7 bases and J 0 bases, with 12 bases left between them. The CDR3 loop spans 13 amino acids. For the CDR3, the DNA is TGTGCCTCAACACTTCCCTTGAACACTGAAGCTTTCTTT. This codes for CASTLPLNTEAFF.

The J gene is TRBJ1-1, the V gene TRBV7-2; no clear D gene. The V end lost 7 bases, the J end lost 7 bases, and 16 bases lay between the germline ends. CDR3 length: 13 residues. Germline CDR1 reads SGHTA; CDR2 reads FQGNSA. The CDR3 protein is CASNPPARREAFF. In DNA, the CDR3 is TGTGCCAGCAACCCCCCAGCACGACGTGAAGCTTTCTTT.

The rearrangement joins TRBV19 to TRBJ2-4; weak D call: TRBD2 (6 bases). The length of the CDR3 is 15 residues. V lost 7 bases and J 6 bases, leaving 19 bases between the germline ends. The germline gives CDR1 LNHDA, CDR2 SQIVND (reference sequence). The CDR3 protein is CASTKRGGEANIQYF. DNA of the CDR3: TGTGCCAGTACCAAAAGGGGAGGTGAGGCAAACATTCAGTACTTC.

The CDR3 sequence is CASSLDMALYTDTQYF. In nucleotides, the CDR3 is TGTGCCAGCAGCTTAGATATGGCCCTTTACACAGATACGCAGTATTTT. The V gene is TRBV11-2, the J gene TRBJ2-3; D gene ambiguous. Between the trimmed V and J ends, which lost 0 bases and 2 bases, there was a span of 12 bases. Germline loops: CDR1 SGHAT, CDR2 FQNNGV. The CDR3 contains 16 residues. Drawing the rest from reference TRBV11-2 and TRBJ2-3, the complete variable domain is EAGVAQSPRYKIIEKRQSVAFWCNPISGHATLYWYQQILGQGPKLLIQFQNNGVVDDSQLPKDRFSAERLKGVDSTLKIQPAKLEDSAVYLCASSLDMALYTDTQYFGPGTRLTVL.

This rearrangement joins TRBV4-3 to TRBJ1-2; perhaps TRBD1 as D (5 bases). V dropped 0 bases and J dropped 7 bases, with 12 bases sitting between them. CDR1 is LGHNA, CDR2 YSLEER, per germline. The CDR3 contains 14 residues. CDR3 bases: TGCGCCAGCAGCCAAGAGGCAGGGAACCCTGGCTACACCTTC. Its translation is CASSQEAGNPGYTF.

This clone was seen a few times. The V gene is TRBV6-5, the J gene TRBJ1-2; a possible D gene is TRBD1 (5 bases). The CDR3 extends over 12 amino acids. Germline V CDR1 and CDR2: MNHEY, SVGAGI. The V end was cut by 0 bases, the J end by 12 bases, with 11 bases between. CDR3 in amino acids: CASSYSRGSNTF. CDR3 bases: TGTGCCAGCAGTTACTCGAGGGGTTCAAACACCTTC.

The rearrangement uses TRBV19 and TRBJ2-2; maybe TRBD2 (6 bases). Trimming removed 5 bases at V and 2 bases at J, with 12 bases between. CDR3 size: 15 residues. Looked up from germline, CDR1 is LNHDA and CDR2 is SQIVND (reference sequence). The CDR3 region has the DNA TGTGCCAGTAGTTCACCGGGAGACAACACCGGGGAGCTGTTTTTT. Amino acid sequence: CASSSPGDNTGELFF.

CDR3 nucleotides: TGTGCCTGGAGTCACAGCCGACTAGCGGTCACAGATACGCAGTATTTT. Translating it yields CAWSHSRLAVTDTQYF. The chain carries TRBV30 and TRBJ2-3; 9 bases agree with TRBD2. This CDR3 comprises 16 residues. Per germline, CDR1 GTSNPN and CDR2 SVGIG (reference sequence). J gave up 2 bases and V 2 bases, and 8 bases lay outside the gene matches.